The sequence of this TCR beta chain was determined in a study of early T cells in non-severe SARS-CoV-2 infection. Study-level background: Sequencing used unsorted whole-blood bulk RNA, so chains lack pairing.

This clonotype has a count of ten or more. Its specificity is not known. The CDR3 covers 15 residues. Germline V gene lookup returns CDR1 SQVTM and CDR2 ANQGSEA. Germline trimming cut 3 bases from V and 12 bases from J; bases unmatched to any gene: 11. Attachment of unique molecular identifiers to individual cDNA molecules was performed. TCRdb analysed the 5' RACE reads with MiXCR anew, one entry per CDR3 protein. The sample holds approximately 50,000 distinct CDR3 sequences, more than 9.5% seen once. Whole-study findings and limits: Matching with VDJdb favored anti-spike CD8 responses (missing private and CD4 specificities).

The material sequenced was whole blood. The source of this sequence is an adult who was a healthcare worker with PCR-confirmed SARS-CoV-2 infection or an uninfected control (not recorded which). The chain combines TRBV29-1 with TRBJ2-1, with 13 bases aligning to TRBD2. The CDR3, as DNA: TGCAGCGTTGACACCGAAACTAGCGGGGGGGCCGTGCAGTTCTTC. Its protein is CSVDTETSGGAVQFF.